These 17 T cell receptor beta chains were all obtained from the same sample, sequenced in a study of siplizumab effects on memory and regulatory T cells. Sequencing used immunoSEQ multiplex PCR; TCRdb keeps in-frame clones, though not all of them. The table shows 9,300 or so clones, with 60% to 75% occurring only once. Sequences were obtained from effector memory CD8+ T cells sorted from blood. Indicated subset: unstimulated CD8+ effector memory T cells. These receptor sequences come from a human donor in good health.

This clone showed up just a few times. V is TRBV2 and J is TRBJ1-3; D might be TRBD1 (5 bases). Germline V CDR1 and CDR2: SNHLY, FYNNEI. The CDR3 is 15 amino acids. V was clipped by 2 bases and J by 4 bases, with 12 bases between them. This CDR3 reads CASSEWGSGGNTIYF. As DNA, the CDR3 is TGTGCCAGCAGTGAATGGGGGTCAGGCGGAAACACCATATATTTT. Using reference TRBV2 and TRBJ1-3 for the parts outside the CDR3, the full variable domain is EPEVTQTPSHQVTQMGQEVILRCVPISNHLYFYWYRQILGQKVEFLVSFYNNEISEKSEIFDDQFSVERPDGSNFTLKIRSTKLEDSAMYFCASSEWGSGGNTIYFGEGSWLTVV.

The V call is TRBV27, the J call TRBJ2-2; TRBD2 is a possible D gene (6 bases). The CDR3 has 14 residues. Trimming left V 3 bases short and J 4 bases short, with 9 bases between. Germline values: CDR1 MNHEY, CDR2 SMNVEV (reference sequence). The DNA of the CDR3 is TGTGCCAGCAGTTTCCTAGCGAGCACCGGGGAGCTGTTTTTT. This encodes CASSFLASTGELFF.

The chain couples TRBV5-6 to TRBJ2-1; 13 bases are shared with TRBD2. With 2 bases clipped from V and 7 bases from J, the junction kept 0 bases outside the gene matches. In germline, CDR1 is SGHDT, CDR2 YYEEEE. CDR3 size: 14 residues. CDR3 DNA sequence: TGTGCCAGCAGCTTACTAGCGGGGGGGAATGAGCAGTTCTTC. Its protein is CASSLLAGGNEQFF.

The V call is TRBV29-1, the J call TRBJ2-7, with a weak D call TRBD2 (5 bases). Trimming shortened V by 0 bases and J by 0 bases, and 12 bases separated the two germline ends. There are 15 residues in the CDR3. In germline, CDR1 is SQVTM, CDR2 ANQGSEA. CDR3 sequence reads: CSVEDGSSGSYEQYF. In DNA form, the CDR3 reads TGCAGCGTTGAAGATGGGTCCAGCGGCTCCTACGAGCAGTACTTC.

The chain combines TRBV4-1 with TRBJ2-1; D unresolved. V lost 4 bases and J lost 7, with 11 bases in between. The CDR3 runs 13 residues. Germline assignment: CDR1 MGHRA and CDR2 YSYEKL. The CDR3 sequence: CASSPTRTNEQFF. CDR3 DNA sequence: TGCGCCAGCAGCCCAACGCGGACGAATGAGCAGTTCTTC.

The chain couples TRBV14 to TRBJ2-1; possible D gene TRBD2, 7 bases. Trimming removed 7 bases from V and 2 bases from J, with 15 bases in between. This CDR3 is built from 15 residues. The germline gives CDR1 SGHDN, CDR2 FVKESK. DNA of the CDR3: TGTGCCAGCACCTTAGGGGGGGGACCCTACAATGAGCAGTTCTTC. Amino acids: CASTLGGGPYNEQFF.

The V gene is TRBV7-9, the J gene TRBJ1-2, with a possible D match to TRBD1 (5 bases). This CDR3 has 14 residues. Germline V gene lookup returns CDR1 SEHNR and CDR2 FQNEAQ (reference sequence). The germline V and J ends were trimmed by 3 bases and 6 bases, with 14 bases remaining between them. CDR3 sequence reads: CASSFQGMTNGYTF. The CDR3 DNA reads as TGTGCCAGCAGCTTCCAGGGCATGACCAATGGCTACACCTTC.

The V call is TRBV7-9, the J call TRBJ2-5; 7 bases line up with TRBD1. With 3 bases clipped from V and 3 bases from J, the junction kept 10 bases outside the gene matches. Germline V CDR1 and CDR2: SEHNR, FQNEAQ (reference sequence). The CDR3 contains 16 residues. CDR3 DNA: TGTGCCAGCAGCTTGCAGGGGGTCCCATCGAAAGAGACCCAGTACTTC. Its protein product is CASSLQGVPSKETQYF.

This clone appeared a single time. The J gene is TRBJ1-4, the V gene TRBV2; TRBD1 is a possible D gene (5 bases). The CDR3 runs to 18 residues. CDR1 is SNHLY, CDR2 FYNNEI, per germline. V gave up 8 bases and J gave up 7 bases, with 29 bases separating them. The CDR3 is CASAGEGLGNELSEKLFF. DNA of the CDR3: TGTGCCAGCGCGGGGGAGGGACTGGGCAATGAACTTAGTGAAAAACTGTTTTTT. Using reference TRBV2 and TRBJ1-4 for the parts outside the CDR3, the full variable domain is EPEVTQTPSHQVTQMGQEVILRCVPISNHLYFYWYRQILGQKVEFLVSFYNNEISEKSEIFDDQFSVERPDGSNFTLKIRSTKLEDSAMYFCASAGEGLGNELSEKLFFGSGTQLSVL.

This clone has only one observation. The V and J genes are TRBV7-6 and TRBJ2-7; 8 bases line up with TRBD1. J lost 1 base, V lost 4 bases, and 9 bases had no gene match. The CDR3 totals 16 residues. Germline CDR1 reads SGHVS; CDR2 reads FNYEAQ. The DNA of the CDR3 is TGTGCCAGCAGCTCACCCGGGACAGGCGTTTCCTACGAGCAGTACTTC. Its protein product is CASSSPGTGVSYEQYF.

In nucleotides, the CDR3 is TGTGCCAGCAGCTTGGAAGGGTGGGAGACCCAGTACTTC. Translated: CASSLEGWETQYF. The chain has TRBV7-8 and TRBJ2-5; no reliable D call. The CDR3 sequence is 13 residues long. V lost 3 bases to trimming and J lost 5 bases, with 10 bases between them. Germline V gene sequence: CDR1 SGHVS, CDR2 FQNEAQ.

The genes are TRBV7-9 and TRBJ2-7; TRBD1 agrees at 12 bases. Germline values: CDR1 SEHNR, CDR2 FQNEAQ (reference sequence). The CDR3 has 15 residues. V lost 5 bases to trimming and J lost 4 bases; unmatched junction nucleotides: 6. CDR3 region: CASSPPGQGAYEQYF. In DNA form, the CDR3 reads TGTGCCAGCAGCCCGCCGGGACAGGGGGCGTACGAGCAGTACTTC. Combining the CDR3 with reference TRBV7-9 and TRBJ2-7 gives the whole variable domain DTGVSQNPRHKITKRGQNVTFRCDPISEHNRLYWYRQTLGQGPEFLTYFQNEAQLEKSRLLSDRFSAERPKGSFSTLEIQRTEQGDSAMYLCASSPPGQGAYEQYFGPGTRLTVT.

V gene TRBV10-2 combines with J gene TRBJ2-3; perhaps TRBD2 as D (6 bases). V was shortened by 7 bases and J by 3 bases, with 17 bases between the two germline ends. The CDR3 runs 15 residues. Germline-derived CDR1 and CDR2 are WSHSY and SAAADI. CDR3 nucleotides: TGCGCCAGCACTGTTGGGTTGGGGGGAACAGATACGCAGTATTTT. Amino acid sequence: CASTVGLGGTDTQYF.

This chain connects TRBV6-1 to TRBJ1-4, with a possible D match to TRBD1 (6 bases). The germline V and J ends were trimmed by 1 base and 2 bases, with 8 bases remaining between them. Germline V gives CDR1 MNHNS, CDR2 SASEGT. The CDR3 covers 15 residues. The CDR3 protein is CASSEGGGTNEKLFF. Here the CDR3 DNA reads TGTGCCAGCAGTGAAGGGGGGGGCACTAATGAAAAACTGTTTTTT.

The J gene is TRBJ2-1, the V gene TRBV19; D is ambiguous. The V end was cut by 3 bases, the J end by 0 bases, with 18 bases between. Germline CDR1 LNHDA, CDR2 SQIVND (reference sequence). This CDR3 is 18 amino acids long. CDR3 nucleotide sequence: TGTGCCAGTAGTATTGTCAATGTGGAGACCTTCTCCTACAATGAGCAGTTCTTC. Encoded protein: CASSIVNVETFSYNEQFF.

This chain connects TRBV7-7 to TRBJ1-2; no definite D call. Germline V gives CDR1 SSHAT, CDR2 FNYEAQ (reference sequence). This CDR3 region has 15 residues. Trimming removed 3 bases at V and 4 bases at J, with 15 bases between. The CDR3 region is CASSFICRKTYGYTF. The CDR3 nucleotides are TGTGCCAGCAGCTTTATCTGCCGAAAGACCTATGGCTACACCTTC.

The chain has TRBV19 and TRBJ2-7; 9 bases are shared with TRBD1. Germline V lookup: CDR1 LNHDA, CDR2 SQIVND (reference sequence). Germline trimming cut 5 bases from V and 6 bases from J; bases unmatched to any gene: 5. The CDR3 length is 13 residues. CDR3 DNA: TGTGCCAGTAGTGGGACAGGGCCCAGCGAGCAGTACTTC. Protein: CASSGTGPSEQYF.